This section outlines one T cell receptor (beta chain) sequence together with its context. This clone's antigen is unknown. No base quality information exists; no much larger clone differs at one position. This record belongs to a study of blood T cell repertoires in COVID-19 (dated by TCRdb to about 2020). A note on the overall study: Samples covering the acute and convalescent phases of COVID-19 were provided by collaborators in the United States, Italy and Spain. HLA class I and class II types, where available, came from metadata supplied by the sample provider rather than from assay-based typing. The repertoires were released in a freely available public database intended as a resource for research on the immune response to SARS-CoV-2. The prospective study material was composed of cDNA or gDNA derived from T cells, B-cell-depleted T cells, or PBMCs. Sample metadata almost always included a de-identified subject ID, COVID-19 status, age in years and sex. Samples were obtained from the ongoing ImmuneRACE study (first 160 participants) and from about 1,300 subjects provided by 6 global collaborators. Deeply sampled blood TCRbeta repertoires from subjects exposed to, actively infected with, or recovered from COVID-19 were included in the dataset. General study outcomes and caveats: The amount of clinical and demographic metadata varied by source and participant and was provided uncurated.

The CDR3 runs 13 amino acids, cysteine and phenylalanine included. This entry keeps only the CDR3 DNA: 39 bases, framed from base 1. The germline V end is reduced by 4 bases and the J end by 3 bases; junction bases left unmatched: 2. Reading the germline V gene gives CDR1 SGHDT and CDR2 YYEEEE. The immunoSEQ Assay, a bias-controlled multiplex PCR, was used to amplify TCRbeta CDR3 regions from genomic DNA. Per the original workflow: The number of nucleated cells in each sample was estimated from the amplification of reference gene primers within the assay. Sequence reads were collapsed and filtered to measure the absolute abundance of every unique TCRbeta CDR3 rearrangement. For each sample, productive Simpson clonality was calculated by taking the square root of Simpson's diversity index across productive rearrangements. TCRdb mirrors the immuneACCESS table, restricted to in-frame sequences. Some clones are absent from its copies; in checked studies, under half trace to an unresolved V gene, and the reason for the others is unknown. The V and J calls and clone size were taken over from that table, and D and trimming were inferred from the DNA. This sample has fewer than 350,000 clones in its table, and about nine tenths of those were observed once. Approximately 9.9% of the sample is in the top ten clones.

In Seattle, one collaborating source enrolled patients while the infection was active and tracked those patients longitudinally over the course of disease. Each collaborating institution followed its own protocols to collect whole blood in K2EDTA tubes. For TCRbeta analysis, collaborators shipped samples as frozen whole blood, isolated PBMCs, or DNA extracted from either of those sample types. The sequencing sample was made of peripheral blood. The chain couples TRBV5-6 to TRBJ1-1, with 8 bases matching TRBD1. This clonotype originated in a man aged 25 to 40 with COVID-19, enrolled during active disease. The CDR3 loop reads CASSPTGDTEAFF. The DNA reads as follows: TGTGCCAGCAGCCCGACAGGGGACACTGAAGCTTTCTTT.